These T cell receptor beta chains were read from a single sample in a study of cytomegalovirus exposure and HLA in healthy donors. Data came from immunoSEQ multiplex PCR; TCRdb stores just in-frame clones and leaves some out. This sample has some 170,000 clones, with about 75% found just once. Sequencing used PBMCs. The receptors originated from a man in his forties in good health and CMV-seropositive. CDR3s include the opening cysteine and the closing phenylalanine or tryptophan. D genes are given only for firm matches. Some rows have no size entry. The others give once, few or many, or a class for an expanded clone.

D gene	clone size	V gene	J gene	CDR3 DNA	CDR3 protein
NA	NA	TRBV6-5	TRBJ1-1	TGTGCCAGCAGGGCGGACTGGCGTTCGTCTGAAGCTTTCTTT	CASRADWRSSEAFF
TRBD1	NA	TRBV19	TRBJ2-3	TGTGCCAGTAGTGTAGACAGGGGGTCCACAGATACGCAGTATTTT	CASSVDRGSTDTQYF
NA	NA	TRBV7-9	TRBJ2-7	TGTGCCAGCAGCTTAGTACTTACACAGCTTAACTCCTACGAGCAGTACTTC	CASSLVLTQLNSYEQYF
TRBD1	NA	TRBV4-1	TRBJ1-1	TGCGCCAGCAGCCTACGACAGGGTACTCCCTATGAAGCTTTCTTT	CASSLRQGTPYEAFF
NA	NA	TRBV21-1	TRBJ1-5	TGTGCCAGCAGCATGGACGGGCAGGGGGCAATTAGCAATCAGCCCCAGCATTTT	CASSMDGQGAISNQPQHF
NA	few	TRBV19	TRBJ2-3	TGTGCCAGTAGTCTAGGGATTAGCCCTCGCCTAAGCACAGATACGCAGTATTTT	CASSLGISPRLSTDTQYF
NA	NA	TRBV29-1	TRBJ2-5	TGCAGCGCCGCCGCTGGGGGCCTAGGAGAGACCCAGTACTTC	CSAAAGGLGETQYF
NA	NA	TRBV7-3	TRBJ2-7	TGTGCCAGCAGCCCCCAGGTAAACTCCTACGAGCAGTACTTC	CASSPQVNSYEQYF
NA	NA	TRBV5-1	TRBJ2-1	TGCGCCAGCAGCTTTAGTTACAATGAGCAGTTCTTC	CASSFSYNEQFF
NA	NA	TRBV7-6	TRBJ1-5	TGTGCCAGCAGCTTAGCCGTAAATCAGCCCCAGCATTTT	CASSLAVNQPQHF
NA	once	TRBV19	TRBJ2-7	TGTGCCAGTAGTATGTCAGGCACCCACGAGCAGTACTTC	CASSMSGTHEQYF
TRBD1	NA	TRBV19	TRBJ2-5	TGTGCCAGTAGTAGCAGGACAGGGTGGGCAGAGACCCAGTACTTC	CASSSRTGWAETQYF